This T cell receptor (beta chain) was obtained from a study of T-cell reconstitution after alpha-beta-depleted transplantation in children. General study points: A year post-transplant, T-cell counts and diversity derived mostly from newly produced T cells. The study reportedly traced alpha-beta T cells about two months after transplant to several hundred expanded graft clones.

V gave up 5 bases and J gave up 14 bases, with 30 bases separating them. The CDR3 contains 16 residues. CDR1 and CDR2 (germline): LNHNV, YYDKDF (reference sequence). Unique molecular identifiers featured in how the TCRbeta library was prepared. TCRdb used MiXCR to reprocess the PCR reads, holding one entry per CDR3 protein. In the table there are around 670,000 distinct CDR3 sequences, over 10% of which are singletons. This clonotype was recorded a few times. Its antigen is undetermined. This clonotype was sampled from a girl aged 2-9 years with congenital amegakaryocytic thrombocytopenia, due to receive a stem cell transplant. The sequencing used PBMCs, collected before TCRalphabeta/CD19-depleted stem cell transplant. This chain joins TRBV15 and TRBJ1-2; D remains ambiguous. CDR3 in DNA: TGTGCCACCAGCCCAGGAGGCAGGACGGAGCTTTATGAGCGGACCTTC. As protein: CATSPGGRTELYERTF.